Listed below are T cell receptor beta chains from one sample, sequenced in a study of blood T cell repertoires in COVID-19. The protocol was immunoSEQ multiplex PCR, while the TCRdb copy is restricted to in-frame clones and leaves out a portion. This sample has 80,000 to 100,000 clones, with around 80% found just once. Material for sequencing was peripheral blood. These receptors were taken from a man over 45 who had recovered from COVID-19. The conserved cysteine and the conserved F or W are not part of the CDR3 here. The order of the fields is CDR3 protein, J gene, V gene.

CDR3aa: ASSIDLTPQPQH; j_gene: TRBJ1-5; v_gene: TRBV19
CDR3aa: ASSAPGTSGRDHEQF; j_gene: TRBJ2-1; v_gene: TRBV4-1
CDR3aa: ASSVTGDNEKLF; j_gene: TRBJ1-4; v_gene: TRBV2
CDR3aa: ASSGATGSSGEQF; j_gene: TRBJ2-1; v_gene: TRBV6-1
CDR3aa: ASGQRSGNTIY; j_gene: TRBJ1-3; v_gene: TRBV2
CDR3aa: ASSRRLTTDTQY; j_gene: TRBJ2-3; v_gene: TRBV7-2
CDR3aa: ASSSRTRSTDTQY; j_gene: TRBJ2-3; v_gene: TRBV7-2
CDR3aa: ASSRDRVETQY; j_gene: TRBJ2-5; v_gene: TRBV2
CDR3aa: ASSLDWWELNNEQF; j_gene: TRBJ2-1; v_gene: TRBV5-1
CDR3aa: ASSPNGQGGDEQY; j_gene: TRBJ2-7; v_gene: TRBV18
CDR3aa: ASAWADITGELF; j_gene: TRBJ2-2; v_gene: TRBV19
CDR3aa: ASSKGQQHSNQPQH; j_gene: TRBJ1-5; v_gene: TRBV7-8
CDR3aa: ASSPPTGFPPEAF; j_gene: TRBJ1-1; v_gene: TRBV18
CDR3aa: ASSLDSFGEQY; j_gene: TRBJ2-7; v_gene: TRBV6-5
CDR3aa: ASSEGGSSYNEQF; j_gene: TRBJ2-1; v_gene: TRBV10-1
CDR3aa: ASSLLQGNSPLH; j_gene: TRBJ1-6; v_gene: TRBV11-2
CDR3aa: ASSSPRDQPQH; j_gene: TRBJ1-5; v_gene: TRBV28
CDR3aa: ASSLAGGRTYNEQF; j_gene: TRBJ2-1; v_gene: TRBV19
CDR3aa: ASSFGVRQPQH; j_gene: TRBJ1-5; v_gene: TRBV7-9
CDR3aa: ASSPGTGLYEQY; j_gene: TRBJ2-7; v_gene: TRBV18
CDR3aa: ASSYPTSGRAYNEQF; j_gene: TRBJ2-1; v_gene: TRBV6-2/TRBV6-3
CDR3aa: SASSVIFHTEAF; j_gene: TRBJ1-1; v_gene: TRBV20-1
CDR3aa: ASSPKQASGGYEQF; j_gene: TRBJ2-1; v_gene: TRBV4-1
CDR3aa: ASSLDGQGGNQPQH; j_gene: TRBJ1-5; v_gene: TRBV5-1
CDR3aa: ASSTAGTGRNEQY; j_gene: TRBJ2-7; v_gene: TRBV28
CDR3aa: ASARRAGGLNEQF; j_gene: TRBJ2-1; v_gene: TRBV18
CDR3aa: ASSEWSVYGYT; j_gene: TRBJ1-2; v_gene: TRBV6-1
CDR3aa: ASSQEREGPQY; j_gene: TRBJ2-7; v_gene: TRBV3-1/TRBV3-2
CDR3aa: ASSPAGRGQPQH; j_gene: TRBJ1-5; v_gene: TRBV5-5
CDR3aa: ASSRLDEQF; j_gene: TRBJ2-1; v_gene: TRBV3-1/TRBV3-2
CDR3aa: ASSEPPPGNQPQH; j_gene: TRBJ1-5; v_gene: TRBV6-1
CDR3aa: ASSIWDRRSYGYT; j_gene: TRBJ1-2; v_gene: TRBV19
CDR3aa: ASSDPGQAPNYGYT; j_gene: TRBJ1-2; v_gene: TRBV6-2/TRBV6-3
CDR3aa: ASSANVLT; j_gene: TRBJ2-6; v_gene: TRBV6-6
CDR3aa: ASRVSQGQGAYGYT; j_gene: TRBJ1-2; v_gene: TRBV4-1
CDR3aa: AISEYNRNTEAF; j_gene: TRBJ1-1; v_gene: TRBV10-3
CDR3aa: ATSRGQPSGNTIY; j_gene: TRBJ1-3; v_gene: TRBV15
CDR3aa: SVEDRTGRSSYEQY; j_gene: TRBJ2-7; v_gene: TRBV29-1
CDR3aa: ASRTTGGRGYT; j_gene: TRBJ1-2; v_gene: TRBV6-5
CDR3aa: ASSRSGDHEQY; j_gene: TRBJ2-7; v_gene: TRBV27
CDR3aa: ASTITGSNNQPQH; j_gene: TRBJ1-5; v_gene: TRBV19
CDR3aa: ASRREAYNEQF; j_gene: TRBJ2-1; v_gene: TRBV19
CDR3aa: ASSYSRGGRNTEAF; j_gene: TRBJ1-1; v_gene: TRBV6-5
CDR3aa: ASSPRSGQGFNYEQY; j_gene: TRBJ2-7; v_gene: TRBV9
CDR3aa: SVPPMEGANYGYT; j_gene: TRBJ1-2; v_gene: TRBV29-1